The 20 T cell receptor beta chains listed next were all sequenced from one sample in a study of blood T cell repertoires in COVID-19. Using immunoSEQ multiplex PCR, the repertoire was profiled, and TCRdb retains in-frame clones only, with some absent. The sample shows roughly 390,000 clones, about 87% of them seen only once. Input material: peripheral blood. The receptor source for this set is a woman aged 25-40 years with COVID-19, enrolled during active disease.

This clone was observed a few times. CDR3 sequence: CASSLFSDSEAFF. Here the CDR3 DNA reads TGTGCCAGCAGTTTATTCAGTGATTCTGAAGCTTTCTTT. This chain uses TRBV28 with TRBJ1-1; D is undetermined. Germline V gives CDR1 MDHEN, CDR2 SYDVKM. V was cut by 1 base and J by 6 bases, with 9 bases left in between. The CDR3 sequence is 13 residues long.

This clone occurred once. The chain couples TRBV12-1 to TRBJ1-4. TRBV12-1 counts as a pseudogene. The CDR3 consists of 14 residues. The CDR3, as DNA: TGTGCCAGCAGCTTTTCAGGGAGGGGTGAAAAACTGTTTTTT. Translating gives CASSFSGRGEKLFF.

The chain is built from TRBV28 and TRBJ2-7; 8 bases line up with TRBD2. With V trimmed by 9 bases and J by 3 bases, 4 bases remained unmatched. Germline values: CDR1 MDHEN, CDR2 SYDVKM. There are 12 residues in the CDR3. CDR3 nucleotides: TGTGCCAGTAGCGGGACGGTCTACGAGCAGTACTTC. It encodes CASSGTVYEQYF.

The CDR3 sequence is CASSLDSGGPVAGELFF. Written as DNA, the CDR3 is TGTGCCAGCAGCTTAGACTCGGGAGGGCCTGTCGCCGGGGAGCTGTTTTTT. The rearrangement links TRBV7-3 to TRBJ2-2; TRBD2 matches at 8 bases. V lost 2 bases to trimming and J lost 6 bases; unmatched junction nucleotides: 11. The V gene's germline CDR1 is SGHTA and CDR2 FQGTGA. CDR3 length equals 17 residues.

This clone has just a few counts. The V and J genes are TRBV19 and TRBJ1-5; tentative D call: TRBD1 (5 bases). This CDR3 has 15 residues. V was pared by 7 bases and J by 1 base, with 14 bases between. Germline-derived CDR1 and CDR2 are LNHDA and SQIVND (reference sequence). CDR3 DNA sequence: TGTGCCAGTATCTGGGGGGGAAGGAGCAATCAGCCCCAGCATTTT. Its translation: CASIWGGRSNQPQHF.

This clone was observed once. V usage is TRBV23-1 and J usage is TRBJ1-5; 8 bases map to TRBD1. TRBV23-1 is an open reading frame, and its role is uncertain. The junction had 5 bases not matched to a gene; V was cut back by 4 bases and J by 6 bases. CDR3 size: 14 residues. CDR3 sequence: CASSLRDRTQPQHF. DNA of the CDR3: TGCGCCAGCAGTCTCCGGGACAGGACTCAGCCCCAGCATTTT.

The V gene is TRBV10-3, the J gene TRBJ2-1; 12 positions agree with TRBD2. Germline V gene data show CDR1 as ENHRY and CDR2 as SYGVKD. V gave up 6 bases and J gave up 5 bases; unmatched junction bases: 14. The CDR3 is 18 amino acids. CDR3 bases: TGTGCCATCAGGAGGGGACAGGGGAGACTAGCGGGGGACAATGAGCAGTTCTTC. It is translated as CAIRRGQGRLAGDNEQFF.

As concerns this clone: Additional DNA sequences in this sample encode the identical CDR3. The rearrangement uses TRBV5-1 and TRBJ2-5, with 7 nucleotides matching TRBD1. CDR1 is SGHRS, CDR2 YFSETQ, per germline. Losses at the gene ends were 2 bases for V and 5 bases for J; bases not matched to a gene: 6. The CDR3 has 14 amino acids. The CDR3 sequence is CASSLEGARETQYF. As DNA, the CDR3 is TGCGCCAGCAGCTTAGAGGGGGCGAGGGAGACCCAGTACTTC.

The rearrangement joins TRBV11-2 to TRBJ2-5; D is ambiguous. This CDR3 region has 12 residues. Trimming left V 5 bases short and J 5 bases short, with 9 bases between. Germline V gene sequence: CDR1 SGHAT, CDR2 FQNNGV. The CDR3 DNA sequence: TGTGCCAGCAGCCCCCCCGGGGAGACCCAGTACTTC. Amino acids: CASSPPGETQYF.

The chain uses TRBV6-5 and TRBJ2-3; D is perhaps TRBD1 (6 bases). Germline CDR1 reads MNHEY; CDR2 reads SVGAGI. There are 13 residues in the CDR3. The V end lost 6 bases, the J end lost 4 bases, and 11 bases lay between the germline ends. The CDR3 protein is CASSIGGADTQYF. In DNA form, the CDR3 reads TGTGCCAGCAGCATAGGGGGAGCAGATACGCAGTATTTT.

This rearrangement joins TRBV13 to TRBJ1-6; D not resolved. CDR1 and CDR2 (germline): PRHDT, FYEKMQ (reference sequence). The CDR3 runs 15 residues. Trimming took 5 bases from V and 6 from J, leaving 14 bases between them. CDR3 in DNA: TGTGCCAGCAGCCTTGGACTGGGCCCTAATTCACCCCTCCACTTT. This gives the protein CASSLGLGPNSPLHF.

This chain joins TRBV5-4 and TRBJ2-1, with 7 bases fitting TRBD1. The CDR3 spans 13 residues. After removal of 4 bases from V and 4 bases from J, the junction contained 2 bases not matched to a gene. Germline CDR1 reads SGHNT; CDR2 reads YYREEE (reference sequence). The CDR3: CASSQGQYNEQFF. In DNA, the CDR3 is TGTGCCAGCAGCCAGGGACAGTACAATGAGCAGTTCTTC.

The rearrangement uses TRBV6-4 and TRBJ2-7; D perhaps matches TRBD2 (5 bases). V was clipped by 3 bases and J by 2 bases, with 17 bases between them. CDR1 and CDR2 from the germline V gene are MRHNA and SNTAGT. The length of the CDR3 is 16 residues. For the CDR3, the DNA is TGTGCCAGCAGTGATGCCGGACTCGCTATACCCTACGAGCAGTACTTC. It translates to CASSDAGLAIPYEQYF.

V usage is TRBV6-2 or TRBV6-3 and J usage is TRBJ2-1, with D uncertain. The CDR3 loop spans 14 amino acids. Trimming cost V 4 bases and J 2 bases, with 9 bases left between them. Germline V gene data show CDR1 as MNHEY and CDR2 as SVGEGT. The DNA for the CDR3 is TGTGCCAGCAGTTTAAACAGACCCTACAATGAGCAGTTCTTC. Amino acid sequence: CASSLNRPYNEQFF.

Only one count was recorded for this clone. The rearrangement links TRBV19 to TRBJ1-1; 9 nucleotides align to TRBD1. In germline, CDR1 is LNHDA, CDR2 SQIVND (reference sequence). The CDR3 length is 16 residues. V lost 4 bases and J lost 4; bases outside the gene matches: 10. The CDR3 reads CASSTPGTGSGTEAFF. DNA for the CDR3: TGTGCCAGTAGTACTCCCGGGACAGGGTCGGGCACTGAAGCTTTCTTT.

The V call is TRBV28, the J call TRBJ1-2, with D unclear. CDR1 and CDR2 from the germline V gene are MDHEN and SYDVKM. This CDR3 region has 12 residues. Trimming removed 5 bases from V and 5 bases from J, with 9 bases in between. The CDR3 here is CASSESGYGYTF. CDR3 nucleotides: TGTGCCAGCAGTGAGTCGGGGTATGGCTACACCTTC.

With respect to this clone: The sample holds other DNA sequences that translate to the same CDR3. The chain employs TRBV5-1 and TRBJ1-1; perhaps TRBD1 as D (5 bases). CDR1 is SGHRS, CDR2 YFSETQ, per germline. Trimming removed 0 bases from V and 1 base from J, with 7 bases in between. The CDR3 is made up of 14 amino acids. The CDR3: CASSLVTGNTEAFF. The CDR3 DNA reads TGCGCCAGCAGCTTGGTAACAGGGAACACTGAAGCTTTCTTT.

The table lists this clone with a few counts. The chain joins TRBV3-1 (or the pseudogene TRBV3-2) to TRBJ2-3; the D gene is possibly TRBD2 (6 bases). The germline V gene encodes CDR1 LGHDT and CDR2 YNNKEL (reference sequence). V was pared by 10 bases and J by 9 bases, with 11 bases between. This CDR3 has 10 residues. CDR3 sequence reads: CATGGGTQYF. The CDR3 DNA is TGTGCCACCGGGGGTGGGACGCAGTATTTT.

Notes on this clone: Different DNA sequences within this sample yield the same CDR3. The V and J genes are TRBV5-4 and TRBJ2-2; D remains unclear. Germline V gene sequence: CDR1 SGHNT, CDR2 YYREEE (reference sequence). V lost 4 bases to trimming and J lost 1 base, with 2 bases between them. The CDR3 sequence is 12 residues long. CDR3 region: CASSRNTGELFF. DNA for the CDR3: TGTGCCAGCAGCCGGAACACCGGGGAGCTGTTTTTT. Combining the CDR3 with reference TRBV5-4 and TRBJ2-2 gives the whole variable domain ETGVTQSPTHLIKTRGQQVTLRCSSQSGHNTVSWYQQALGQGPQFIFQYYREEENGRGNFPPRFSGLQFPNYSSELNVNALELDDSALYLCASSRNTGELFFGEGSRLTVL.

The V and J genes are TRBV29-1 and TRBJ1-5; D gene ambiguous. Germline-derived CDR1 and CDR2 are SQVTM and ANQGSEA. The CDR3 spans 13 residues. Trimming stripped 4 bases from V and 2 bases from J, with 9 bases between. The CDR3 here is CSVVSQGNQPQHF. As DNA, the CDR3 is TGCAGCGTTGTGAGTCAAGGCAATCAGCCCCAGCATTTT.